This T cell receptor beta chain was documented in a study of blood T cell repertoires in COVID-19. At the level of the study: From the United States, Italy and Spain came samples of acute and convalescent COVID-19.

This CDR3 has 11 residues. The V gene lost 6 bases and the J gene lost 6 bases, with 8 bases spanning the gap. TCRdb keeps only in-frame clones here, not all; method: immunoSEQ multiplex PCR. The profile shows fewer than 200,000 clones, roughly 85% of them singletons. Sequencing used peripheral blood. The rearrangement uses TRBV12-3 or TRBV12-4 and TRBJ1-2, with unresolved D. The TCR originated in a woman aged 55-70 years with COVID-19, enrolled during active disease. The CDR3 nucleotides read TGTGCCAGCAGCCCCGCGGATGGCTACACCTTC. It yields the protein CASSPADGYTF.